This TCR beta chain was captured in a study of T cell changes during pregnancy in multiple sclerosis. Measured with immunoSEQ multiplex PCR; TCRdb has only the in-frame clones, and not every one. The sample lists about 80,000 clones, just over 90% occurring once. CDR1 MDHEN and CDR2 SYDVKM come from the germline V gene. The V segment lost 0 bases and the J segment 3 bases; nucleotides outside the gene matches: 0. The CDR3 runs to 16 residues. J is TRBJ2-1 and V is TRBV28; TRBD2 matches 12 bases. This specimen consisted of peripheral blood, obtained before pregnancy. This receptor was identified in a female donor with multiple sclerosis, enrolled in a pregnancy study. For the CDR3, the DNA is TGTGCCAGCAGTTTATGGACTAGCGGGAGCTACAATGAGCAGTTCTTC. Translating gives CASSLWTSGSYNEQFF.